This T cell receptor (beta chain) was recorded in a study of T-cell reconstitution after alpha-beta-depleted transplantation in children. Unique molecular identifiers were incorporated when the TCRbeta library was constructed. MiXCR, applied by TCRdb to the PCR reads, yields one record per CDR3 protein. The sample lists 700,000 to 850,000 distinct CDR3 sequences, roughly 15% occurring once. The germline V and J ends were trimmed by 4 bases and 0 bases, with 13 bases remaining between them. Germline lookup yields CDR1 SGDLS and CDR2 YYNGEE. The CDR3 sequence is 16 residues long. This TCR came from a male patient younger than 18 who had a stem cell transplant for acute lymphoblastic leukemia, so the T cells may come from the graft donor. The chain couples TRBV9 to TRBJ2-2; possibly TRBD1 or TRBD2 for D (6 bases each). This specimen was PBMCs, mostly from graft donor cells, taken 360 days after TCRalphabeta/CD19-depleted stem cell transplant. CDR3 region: CASSTGGLPNTGELFF. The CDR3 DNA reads TGTGCCAGCAGCACTGGGGGGCTACCGAACACCGGGGAGCTGTTTTTT.